The rows below give T cell receptor beta chains drawn from one sample of a study of T-cell reconstitution after alpha-beta-depleted transplantation in children. TCRdb itself ran the PCR reads through MiXCR, one entry per CDR3 protein. The sample lists about 400,000 distinct CDR3 sequences; 20% were seen once. The sample here was PBMCs from the stem cell graft donor, taken from the stem cell graft. These receptors were collected from a human donor who donated a stem cell graft to a child with acute myeloid leukemia. The CDR3 runs from the conserved cysteine through the conserved F or W. The D gene is left open where the match is weak. The size entry is marked missing in some rows and otherwise reads once, few, many or a size class.

clone size	V gene	D gene	J gene	CDR3 protein	CDR3 DNA
many	TRBV7-2	.	TRBJ2-5	CASSFSGTRLETQYF	TGTGCCAGCAGCTTTTCAGGAACTCGCTTGGAGACCCAGTACTTC
many	TRBV27	TRBD2	TRBJ2-7	CASRPGLADYEQYF	TGTGCCAGCAGGCCGGGACTAGCGGATTACGAGCAGTACTTC
many	TRBV29-1	TRBD1	TRBJ1-4	CSVGPGQGNEKLFF	TGCAGCGTCGGACCGGGACAGGGTAATGAAAAACTGTTTTTT
.	TRBV7-3	TRBD2	TRBJ2-5	CASSLTGGTQETQYF	TGTGCCAGCAGCTTAACGGGAGGGACTCAAGAGACCCAGTACTTC
few	TRBV12-3/TRBV12-4	.	TRBJ2-3	CASTVGVLVATSTDTQYF	TGTGCCAGCACCGTGGGGGTCCTGGTAGCGACCAGCACAGATACGCAGTATTTT
.	TRBV18	TRBD2	TRBJ2-1	CASSPLVGAGSNEQFF	TGTGCCAGCTCACCACTAGTGGGAGCGGGGAGTAATGAGCAGTTCTTC
many	TRBV4-1	.	TRBJ2-7	CASSPTRGTSSYEQYF	TGCGCCAGCAGCCCCACCCGGGGGACAAGCTCCTACGAGCAGTACTTC
.	TRBV28	TRBD2	TRBJ2-1	CASTPSGSFYNEQFF	TGTGCCAGCACTCCCAGCGGGAGCTTTTACAATGAGCAGTTCTTC
few	TRBV29-1	.	TRBJ2-1	CSVAPRGVGSSYNEQFF	TGCAGCGTTGCCCCCAGGGGCGTCGGGAGCTCCTACAATGAGCAGTTCTTC
.	TRBV6-1	.	TRBJ1-5	CASSEDFLSNQPQHF	TGTGCCAGCAGTGAAGACTTTTTGAGCAATCAGCCCCAGCATTTT
.	TRBV20-1	TRBD1	TRBJ1-1	CKGRGREAFF	TGCAAGGGCAGGGGGCGCGAAGCTTTCTTT
few	TRBV27	TRBD2	TRBJ2-3	CASSFGASGDTQYF	TGTGCCAGCAGTTTCGGCGCTAGCGGAGATACGCAGTATTTT
.	TRBV13	.	TRBJ2-7	CASGTVSYEQYF	TGTGCCAGCGGTACCGTGTCCTACGAGCAGTACTTC
.	TRBV29-1	.	TRBJ1-2	CSAQPYYGYTF	TGCAGCGCCCAGCCCTACTATGGCTACACCTTC
.	TRBV7-9	.	TRBJ2-1	CASSSNRVPDNNEQFF	TGTGCCAGCAGCTCCAACAGGGTTCCCGATAACAATGAGCAGTTCTTC
many	TRBV20-1	.	TRBJ2-3	CSARDLGRTDTQYF	TGCAGTGCTAGAGATCTGGGGCGCACAGATACGCAGTATTTT
.	TRBV12-3/TRBV12-4	.	TRBJ1-5	CASRGPVNQPQHF	TGTGCCAGCAGAGGACCGGTCAATCAGCCCCAGCATTTT